These 21 T cell receptor beta chains originate from one sample sequenced in a study of shared clonotypes between healthy human individuals. Some clones are missing from TCRdb's copy, which holds only in-frame ones; the method was immunoSEQ multiplex PCR. Seen here are 740,000 or so clones, 55% to 85% observed once, and the top ten hold around 2%. Input material: memory CD4+ T cells sorted from blood. Subset meaning: CD45RA-negative fraction. These receptors all stem from a woman aged 30 to 39 in good health.

The genes are TRBV19 and TRBJ2-5; D uncertain. Germline CDR1 and CDR2: LNHDA and SQIVND (reference sequence). V was pared by 7 bases and J by 1 base, with 16 bases between. The CDR3 contains 15 residues. CDR3: CASTAGRVSQETQYF. The CDR3 nucleotides read TGTGCCAGTACCGCTGGACGGGTGAGCCAAGAGACCCAGTACTTC.

The V and J genes are TRBV7-2 and TRBJ2-5, with 10 bases lining up with TRBD1. CDR1 and CDR2 (germline): SGHTA, FQGNSA. V lost 5 bases and J lost 7; bases outside the gene matches: 16. The CDR3 runs 17 residues. The CDR3 coding sequence is TGTGCCAGCAGCCCAACCGGGACAGGGGCCTTTCGGTGGACCCAGTACTTC. It codes for CASSPTGTGAFRWTQYF.

This clone was detected many times. The chain employs TRBV5-1 and TRBJ2-3; D perhaps matches TRBD1 (5 bases). V lost 0 bases and J lost 2, with 10 bases in between. Germline assignment: CDR1 SGHRS and CDR2 YFSETQ. This CDR3 has 15 residues. The chain's CDR3 is CASSLGQSYTDTQYF. The CDR3 DNA is TGCGCCAGCAGCTTGGGACAGTCATACACAGATACGCAGTATTTT.

The rearrangement links TRBV28 to TRBJ1-2; 7 nucleotides match TRBD1. V gave up 7 bases and J gave up 0 bases; unmatched junction bases: 11. The V gene's germline CDR1 is MDHEN and CDR2 SYDVKM. This CDR3 comprises 16 residues. The CDR3 spells CASTVSGTASNYGYTF. The DNA for the CDR3 is TGTGCCAGCACCGTTTCCGGGACAGCGTCTAACTATGGCTACACCTTC.

The chain carries TRBV29-1 and TRBJ2-7; 15 bases fit TRBD2. The V segment lost 4 bases and the J segment 7 bases; nucleotides outside the gene matches: 8. The CDR3 is 15 residues long. Germline CDR1 and CDR2: SQVTM and ANQGSEA. The CDR3 is CSVAGLAGGPGEQYF. The CDR3 coding sequence is TGCAGCGTTGCCGGACTAGCGGGAGGGCCTGGGGAGCAGTACTTC.

The chain recombines TRBV4-1 with TRBJ2-3; tentatively, D is TRBD2 (6 bases). The V end was cut by 1 base, the J end by 3 bases, with 14 bases between. The CDR3 extends over 16 amino acids. The V gene's germline CDR1 is MGHRA and CDR2 YSYEKL. CDR3 DNA sequence: TGCGCCAGCAGCCAAGGTCGGGCCGGGAGAACAGATACGCAGTATTTT. Translation gives CASSQGRAGRTDTQYF.

The V and J genes are TRBV27 and TRBJ1-2; the match to TRBD1 covers 9 bases. Germline trimming cut 3 bases from V and 0 bases from J; bases unmatched to any gene: 2. The CDR3 length is 15 residues. Germline CDR1 MNHEY, CDR2 SMNVEV (reference sequence). DNA of the CDR3: TGTGCCAGCAGTTTCGGGGACAGGGCTAACTATGGCTACACCTTC. Translation gives CASSFGDRANYGYTF.

DNA for the CDR3: TGCGCCAGCAGCCAACCGACTAGCGGGAATCACGAGCAGTACTTC. Translating gives CASSQPTSGNHEQYF. This chain connects TRBV4-1 to TRBJ2-7; 11 bases fit TRBD2. This CDR3 comprises 15 residues. The germline V gene encodes CDR1 MGHRA and CDR2 YSYEKL. V lost 2 bases to trimming and J lost 5 bases; unmatched junction nucleotides: 5.

The sample holds a few counts of this clone. The gene calls are TRBV7-2 and TRBJ2-1; 12 bases agree with TRBD2. CDR1 and CDR2 (germline): SGHTA, FQGNSA. J gave up 0 bases and V 5 bases, and 5 bases lay outside the gene matches. The CDR3 has 17 residues. CDR3 loop: CASSPRTSGISYNEQFF. As DNA, the CDR3 is TGTGCCAGCAGCCCAAGGACTAGCGGGATCTCCTACAATGAGCAGTTCTTC.

The CDR3 sequence: CASSYPGTGINYGYTF. CDR3 coding DNA: TGTGCCAGCAGCTACCCCGGGACAGGGATTAACTATGGCTACACCTTC. The V gene is TRBV5-6, the J gene TRBJ1-2, with TRBD1 identical over 9 bases. Losses at the gene ends were 3 bases for V and 1 base for J; bases not matched to a gene: 7. In germline, CDR1 is SGHDT, CDR2 YYEEEE. The CDR3 is made up of 16 amino acids.

The chain recombines TRBV28 with TRBJ2-7, with TRBD1 matching 8 bases. V lost 1 base to trimming and J lost 6 bases; unmatched junction nucleotides: 5. CDR3 length: 14 residues. Germline V gene sequence: CDR1 MDHEN, CDR2 SYDVKM. CDR3 DNA: TGTGCCAGCAGTTTATTGCAGGGGGCACGCGAGCAGTACTTC. Translated, it gives CASSLLQGAREQYF.

V usage is TRBV7-8 and J usage is TRBJ1-2; D uncertain. CDR1 is SGHVS and CDR2 is FQNEAQ in the germline V gene. The V end lost 2 bases, the J end lost 8 bases, and 15 bases lay between the germline ends. The CDR3 is made up of 14 amino acids. The CDR3 DNA reads TGTGCCAGCAGCTTAATCCCACAAACGAGGGGCTACACCTTC. It encodes CASSLIPQTRGYTF. The full variable domain, completed using reference TRBV7-8 and TRBJ1-2, is GAGVSQSPRYKVAKRGQDVALRCDPISGHVSLFWYQQALGQGPEFLTYFQNEAQLDKSGLPSDRFFAERPEGSVSTLKIQRTQQEDSAVYLCASSLIPQTRGYTFGSGTRLTVV.

The J gene is TRBJ2-7, the V gene TRBV4-1; 7 nucleotides agree with TRBD2. V gave up 0 bases and J gave up 2 bases; unmatched junction bases: 7. CDR1 and CDR2 from the germline V gene are MGHRA and YSYEKL. The CDR3 contains 16 residues. CDR3 DNA: TGCGCCAGCAGCCAAGATACGGCTAGCGGACCCTACGAGCAGTACTTC. Protein product: CASSQDTASGPYEQYF.

This clone was detected once. The chain recombines TRBV6-1 with TRBJ1-2; D is perhaps TRBD1 (5 bases). V lost 5 bases and J 8 bases, leaving 12 bases between the germline ends. The CDR3 totals 12 residues. Germline V lookup: CDR1 MNHNS, CDR2 SASEGT. The CDR3 bases are TGTGCCAGCAGTCCTCAGGGTTACGGCTACACCTTC. Its translation: CASSPQGYGYTF.

The rearrangement joins TRBV15 to TRBJ2-2; either TRBD1 or TRBD2 may fit D (5 bases each). V was trimmed by 2 bases and J by 7 bases, leaving 20 bases between them. Germline V gene data show CDR1 as LNHNV and CDR2 as YYDKDF (reference sequence). The CDR3 has 17 residues. The CDR3 DNA reads TGTGCCACCAGCAGACAACAAGGGACGGCGAGCGTCGGGGAGCTGTTTTTT. It specifies CATSRQQGTASVGELFF. Combining the CDR3 with reference TRBV15 and TRBJ2-2 gives the whole variable domain DAMVIQNPRYQVTQFGKPVTLSCSQTLNHNVMYWYQQKSSQAPKLLFHYYDKDFNNEADTPDNFQSRRPNTSFCFLDIRSPGLGDTAMYLCATSRQQGTASVGELFFGEGSRLTVL.

This clone was recorded only once. V usage is TRBV5-1 and J usage is TRBJ2-7; 9 nucleotides align to TRBD2. With V trimmed by 4 bases and J by 4 bases, 6 bases remained unmatched. Germline CDR1 SGHRS, CDR2 YFSETQ. The CDR3 contains 14 residues. The CDR3 is CASSVSGSTYEQYF. The CDR3 nucleotides are TGCGCCAGCAGCGTTAGCGGGAGCACGTACGAGCAGTACTTC.

This clone was seen ten or more times. This chain links TRBV10-3 with TRBJ2-7; D may be TRBD1 (6 bases). The CDR3 runs to 21 residues. Germline CDR1 reads ENHRY; CDR2 reads SYGVKD. Trimming removed 0 bases from V and 3 bases from J, with 30 bases in between. The CDR3 DNA sequence: TGTGCCATCAGTGAGTCTATGTCCCCGCTCATGGACAGTGCCAGAATCTACGAGCAGTACTTC. It encodes CAISESMSPLMDSARIYEQYF.

V and J are TRBV2 and TRBJ2-6; the D is unclear. The CDR3 is 14 residues long. From germline, CDR1 is SNHLY and CDR2 FYNNEI. The V gene lost 11 bases and the J gene lost 0 bases, with 11 bases spanning the gap. CDR3: CAGQALSGANVLTF. CDR3 nucleotides: TGTGCCGGGCAGGCCCTCTCTGGGGCCAACGTCCTGACTTTC. The whole variable domain, remainder taken from reference TRBV2 and TRBJ2-6, is EPEVTQTPSHQVTQMGQEVILRCVPISNHLYFYWYRQILGQKVEFLVSFYNNEISEKSEIFDDQFSVERPDGSNFTLKIRSTKLEDSAMYFCAGQALSGANVLTFGAGSRLTVL.

V and J are TRBV19 and TRBJ2-5; weak D call: TRBD1 (6 bases). Germline CDR1 LNHDA, CDR2 SQIVND (reference sequence). The V gene lost 0 bases and the J gene lost 3 bases, with 14 bases spanning the gap. This CDR3 has 16 residues. CDR3 sequence (DNA): TGTGCCAGTAGTATAGATGGGGGCGGGCTAAAAGAGACCCAGTACTTC. It codes for CASSIDGGGLKETQYF.

This clone was picked up a small number of times. The chain has TRBV11-2 and TRBJ2-5; D possibly matches TRBD1 or TRBD2 (5 bases each). The DNA end lines up better with TRBJ2-7; the J call may be wrong. The CDR3 spans 14 residues. From germline, CDR1 is SGHAT and CDR2 FQNNGV. The CDR3 DNA reads as TGTGCCAGCAGCTTACTCGAGGGACCATACGAGCAGTACTTC. Its translation: CASSLLEGPYEQYF.

This clone was found a few times. The gene calls are TRBV10-1 and TRBJ1-1, with D perhaps matching TRBD1 (5 bases). Germline loops: CDR1 WNHNN, CDR2 SYGVQD (reference sequence). The length of the CDR3 is 11 residues. Trimming took 6 bases from V and 5 from J, leaving 7 bases between them. This chain's CDR3 is CASRGDTEAFF. The CDR3 DNA follows: TGCGCCAGCAGGGGGGATACTGAAGCTTTCTTT.